The 11 T cell receptor beta chains presented below share a single source sample, sequenced in a study of T cell responses to AZD1222 COVID-19 vaccine. The table came from immunoSEQ multiplex PCR; TCRdb's copy has only in-frame clones and leaves some out. The table lists more than 85,000 clones, approximately 83% of them singletons. The sample here was peripheral blood, taken on day 0 of AZD1222 vaccination. The source is an adult in good health.

In this sample, this clone turned up a few times. The V gene is TRBV11-3, the J gene TRBJ2-1, with D uncertain. The CDR3 has 16 residues. The germline V gene encodes CDR1 SGHNT and CDR2 YENEEA. V lost 2 bases, J lost 0 bases, and 11 bases lay in between. The DNA of the CDR3 is TGTGCCAGCAGCTTATTTTCCCTAAGCTCCTACAATGAGCAGTTCTTC. Translated: CASSLFSLSSYNEQFF.

J is TRBJ1-6 and V is TRBV28; 8 bases map to TRBD1. Trimming removed 4 bases from V and 10 bases from J; junction bases left unmatched: 9. Per germline, CDR1 MDHEN and CDR2 SYDVKM. CDR3 length: 15 residues. CDR3 nucleotides: TGTGCCAGCAGTTACCGCCGACAGGGGCGGTCACCCCTCCACTTT. This translates into CASSYRRQGRSPLHF.

This clone came up once. This chain joins TRBV7-8 and TRBJ2-3, with D unclear. CDR1 and CDR2 from the germline V gene are SGHVS and FQNEAQ. Trimming stripped 6 bases from V and 6 bases from J, with 13 bases between. This CDR3 has 13 residues. The CDR3 loop is CASSPNLQDTQYF. CDR3 nucleotides: TGTGCCAGCAGTCCAAACCTTCAGGATACGCAGTATTTT.

The chain employs TRBV5-5 and TRBJ1-4; D ambiguous. Trimming took 6 bases from V and 5 from J, leaving 5 bases between them. This CDR3 comprises 11 residues. CDR1 is SGHKS, CDR2 YYEKEE, per germline (reference sequence). CDR3 protein: CASTLNEKLFF. In nucleotides, the CDR3 is TGTGCCAGCACTCTGAATGAAAAACTGTTTTTT.

The rearrangement uses TRBV19 and TRBJ1-5; no clear D gene. V was trimmed by 0 bases and J by 5 bases, leaving 5 bases between them. Germline loops: CDR1 LNHDA, CDR2 SQIVND (reference sequence). The CDR3 loop spans 13 amino acids. DNA of the CDR3: TGTGCCAGTAGTATAGACGGCGATCAGCCCCAGCATTTT. It encodes CASSIDGDQPQHF.

This clone turned up a few times. This chain links TRBV2 with TRBJ2-1; D may match TRBD1 or TRBD2 (5 bases each). V dropped 6 bases and J dropped 13 bases, with 16 bases sitting between them. The germline CDR1 and CDR2 sequences are SNHLY and FYNNEI. This CDR3 is built from 12 residues. The CDR3 region has the DNA TGTGCCAGCAGCCCTCCGGGGCTAGATCAGTTCTTC. It specifies CASSPPGLDQFF. Complete variable domain (other parts from reference TRBV2 and TRBJ2-1): EPEVTQTPSHQVTQMGQEVILRCVPISNHLYFYWYRQILGQKVEFLVSFYNNEISEKSEIFDDQFSVERPDGSNFTLKIRSTKLEDSAMYFCASSPPGLDQFFGPGTRLTVL.

This clone is medium-sized (0.01 to 0.1%) within its sample. The chain links TRBV11-2 to TRBJ2-1; 8 nucleotides agree with TRBD2. In germline, CDR1 is SGHAT, CDR2 FQNNGV. With V trimmed by 5 bases and J by 4 bases, 10 bases remained unmatched. This CDR3 contains 16 residues. CDR3: CASSPGASGSYNEQFF. For the CDR3, the DNA is TGTGCCAGCAGCCCAGGGGCTAGCGGGTCTTACAATGAGCAGTTCTTC. Using reference TRBV11-2 and TRBJ2-1 for the parts outside the CDR3, the full variable domain is EAGVAQSPRYKIIEKRQSVAFWCNPISGHATLYWYQQILGQGPKLLIQFQNNGVVDDSQLPKDRFSAERLKGVDSTLKIQPAKLEDSAVYLCASSPGASGSYNEQFFGPGTRLTVL.

V and J are TRBV2 and TRBJ2-7; no reliable D call. This CDR3 contains 13 residues. CDR1 is SNHLY, CDR2 FYNNEI, per germline. Trimming removed 4 bases at V and 0 bases at J, with 7 bases between. The CDR3 loop reads CASSVGVSYEQYF. Here the CDR3 DNA reads TGTGCCAGCAGTGTCGGAGTCTCCTACGAGCAGTACTTC.

Of note for this clone: This same CDR3 is encoded by further DNA sequences in the sample. CDR3 DNA sequence: TGTGCCAGTAGCCGACTTGAGGGATCCTACGAGCAGTACTTC. It codes for CASSRLEGSYEQYF. The chain recombines TRBV28 with TRBJ2-7; TRBD2 is a possible D gene (5 bases). The CDR3 totals 14 residues. Germline CDR1 MDHEN, CDR2 SYDVKM. V lost 9 bases and J 1 base, leaving 16 bases between the germline ends. The whole variable domain, filled in from reference TRBV28 and TRBJ2-7, reads DVKVTQSSRYLVKRTGEKVFLECVQDMDHENMFWYRQDPGLGLRLIYFSYDVKMKEKGDIPEGYSVSREKKERFSLILESASTNQTSMYLCASSRLEGSYEQYFGPGTRLTVT.

The chain links TRBV28 to TRBJ2-1; D is possibly TRBD1 or TRBD2 (6 bases each). Germline V CDR1 and CDR2: MDHEN, SYDVKM. CDR3 size: 16 residues. Trimming pared 6 bases from V and 0 bases from J, leaving 15 bases between. The CDR3 bases are TGTGCCAGCAGCGCTGTAAGGGGGGACTCCTACAATGAGCAGTTCTTC. This codes for CASSAVRGDSYNEQFF.

This chain uses TRBV28 with TRBJ2-1; the D is unclear. This CDR3 is built from 18 residues. CDR1 and CDR2 (germline): MDHEN, SYDVKM. The V end lost 6 bases, the J end lost 8 bases, and 29 bases lay between the germline ends. The CDR3 region is CASSPSSAEPSQMDEQFF. CDR3 DNA sequence: TGTGCCAGCAGCCCCTCCTCTGCGGAGCCTTCCCAGATGGATGAGCAGTTCTTC.